One sample yielded the 15 T cell receptor beta chains listed below, sequenced in a study of blood T cell repertoires in COVID-19. Sequencing was performed with immunoSEQ multiplex PCR; in TCRdb, only in-frame clones are kept and a portion is missing. Of about 300,000 clones in the sample, 75% to 90% were seen once. The sequenced material came from peripheral blood. The receptors originated from a man aged 40-50 years with acute or convalescent COVID-19.

The DNA of the CDR3 is TGTGCCAGCAGTGGGGCAGGCAATCAGCCCCAGCATTTT. It specifies CASSGAGNQPQHF. V gene TRBV2 combines with J gene TRBJ1-5; D is unresolved. The V end was cut by 4 bases, the J end by 2 bases, with 6 bases between. CDR1 is SNHLY and CDR2 is FYNNEI in the germline V gene. The CDR3 has 13 amino acids.

The V and J genes are TRBV6-5 and TRBJ2-1, with 9 bases matching TRBD1. Germline V CDR1 and CDR2: MNHEY, SVGAGI. The J segment lost 6 bases and the V segment lost 5 bases, leaving 8 bases of the junction unmatched. The CDR3 totals 15 residues. The CDR3: CASSHRDRDRNEQFF. CDR3 DNA sequence: TGTGCCAGCAGTCACCGGGACAGGGACCGCAATGAGCAGTTCTTC.

The chain is built from TRBV4-1 and TRBJ1-5, with D perhaps TRBD1 (5 bases). Germline CDR1 and CDR2: MGHRA and YSYEKL. This CDR3 contains 15 residues. V lost 0 bases, J lost 5 bases, and 11 bases lay in between. CDR3 protein: CASSQDWGRHQPQHF. As DNA, the CDR3 is TGCGCCAGCAGCCAAGATTGGGGCAGACATCAGCCCCAGCATTTT.

The rearrangement uses TRBV5-6 and TRBJ1-2; TRBD1 might be the D (6 bases). The CDR3 is 16 amino acids. Trimming removed 0 bases at V and 4 bases at J, with 16 bases between. CDR1 SGHDT and CDR2 YYEEEE come from the germline V gene. The CDR3 here is CASSLEKLRGAYGYTF. The CDR3 DNA reads as TGTGCCAGCAGCTTGGAGAAACTGCGGGGGGCCTATGGCTACACCTTC.

The gene calls are TRBV25-1 and TRBJ2-1, with D unclear. CDR1 is MGHDK and CDR2 is SYGVNS in the germline V gene. Trimming took off 0 bases at V and 5 bases at J, with 5 bases between the two ends. The CDR3 loop spans 13 amino acids. For the CDR3, the DNA is TGTGCCAGCAGTGAATATGTCGACAATGAGCAGTTCTTC. Its translation is CASSEYVDNEQFF.

V usage is TRBV28 and J usage is TRBJ1-6; D gene uncertain. This CDR3 has 16 amino acids. The V and J ends lost 4 bases and 0 bases respectively, with 10 bases between them. Germline V gives CDR1 MDHEN, CDR2 SYDVKM. CDR3 in amino acids: CASSSTGSSYNSPLHF. As DNA, the CDR3 is TGTGCCAGCAGTTCCACTGGTAGCTCCTATAATTCACCCCTCCACTTT.

This clone showed up just once. The junction departs from germline at one end; a sequencing error may be responsible. J is TRBJ2-5 and V is TRBV12-3 or TRBV12-4; D is possibly TRBD1 or TRBD2 (5 bases each). The CDR3 has 13 amino acids. CDR3 nucleotides: TGTGCCAGCAGTCTAGCCAGGGAAGAGACCCAGTACTTC. Translated, it gives CASSLAREETQYF.

This clone appeared once. The chain links TRBV6-2 or TRBV6-3 to TRBJ2-3; no clear D gene. Trimming pared 5 bases from V and 4 bases from J, leaving 19 bases between. In germline, CDR1 is MNHEY, CDR2 SVGEGT. The CDR3 is made up of 16 amino acids. CDR3 sequence: CASSPLGWPEADTQYF. CDR3 bases: TGTGCCAGCAGTCCCCTCGGATGGCCTGAGGCAGATACGCAGTATTTT.

This clone has only one observation. Additional DNA sequences in this sample encode the identical CDR3. The chain joins TRBV27 to TRBJ2-2, with D tentatively TRBD2 (6 bases). CDR1 and CDR2 (germline): MNHEY, SMNVEV (reference sequence). This CDR3 has 15 amino acids. Trimming removed 5 bases at V and 3 bases at J, with 13 bases between. The CDR3 bases are TGTGCCAGCAGTCCGGGGGACCGCTACACCGGGGAGCTGTTTTTT. Its translation is CASSPGDRYTGELFF.

The J gene is TRBJ1-2, the V gene TRBV19; 7 bases line up with TRBD1. J lost 3 bases, V lost 5 bases, and 9 bases had no gene match. Germline V lookup: CDR1 LNHDA, CDR2 SQIVND (reference sequence). The CDR3 runs to 15 residues. Here the CDR3 DNA reads TGTGCCAGTAGTCCAGGGACAGTCCCCTACTATGGCTACACCTTC. Translating gives CASSPGTVPYYGYTF. Combining the CDR3 with reference TRBV19 and TRBJ1-2 gives the whole variable domain DGGITQSPKYLFRKEGQNVTLSCEQNLNHDAMYWYRQDPGQGLRLIYYSQIVNDFQKGDIAEGYSVSREKKESFPLTVTSAQKNPTAFYLCASSPGTVPYYGYTFGSGTRLTVV.

The chain uses TRBV19 and TRBJ2-1; 8 nucleotides match TRBD2. Germline loops: CDR1 LNHDA, CDR2 SQIVND (reference sequence). The ends lost 5 bases at V and 8 bases at J; junction bases unmatched: 8. The CDR3 runs to 14 residues. The CDR3 DNA sequence: TGTGCCAGTAGTCCGAGGACTAGCATCGATGAGCAGTTCTTC. Its translation is CASSPRTSIDEQFF.

The chain is built from TRBV7-8 and TRBJ2-3, with 11 bases fitting TRBD2. Per the germline V gene, CDR1 is SGHVS and CDR2 is FQNEAQ. CDR3 length equals 22 residues. Trimming at V came to 0 bases and at J to 6 bases, leaving 23 bases not matched to a gene. The CDR3 nucleotides read TGTGCCAGCAGCTTAGCAGTCATCCTGAAGGGGCTAGCGGGGGGCCCGGGGGATACGCAGTATTTT. It translates to CASSLAVILKGLAGGPGDTQYF.

This chain connects TRBV19 to TRBJ2-1; 10 nucleotides agree with TRBD2. CDR1 is LNHDA and CDR2 is SQIVND in the germline V gene (reference sequence). V lost 5 bases and J lost 8; bases outside the gene matches: 15. The CDR3 is 17 residues long. CDR3 bases: TGTGCCAGTAGTCGCAGCGGGGGGGCCTTGGGTCTTTATGAGCAGTTCTTC. It is translated as CASSRSGGALGLYEQFF.

The chain couples TRBV10-2 to TRBJ2-2, with D possibly matching TRBD2 (5 bases). Trimming took off 6 bases at V and 5 bases at J, with 10 bases between the two ends. The CDR3 sequence is 13 residues long. In germline, CDR1 is WSHSY, CDR2 SAAADI. DNA of the CDR3: TGCGCCAGCAGGCTAGCTGTAACCGGGGAGCTGTTTTTT. Its translation is CASRLAVTGELFF.

J is TRBJ2-7 and V is TRBV5-1; no clear D. Per the germline V gene, CDR1 is SGHRS and CDR2 is YFSETQ. V lost 3 bases and J lost 0, with 4 bases in between. This CDR3 is 12 amino acids long. The CDR3 loop reads CASSWPSYEQYF. The CDR3 DNA sequence: TGCGCCAGCAGCTGGCCCTCCTACGAGCAGTACTTC.